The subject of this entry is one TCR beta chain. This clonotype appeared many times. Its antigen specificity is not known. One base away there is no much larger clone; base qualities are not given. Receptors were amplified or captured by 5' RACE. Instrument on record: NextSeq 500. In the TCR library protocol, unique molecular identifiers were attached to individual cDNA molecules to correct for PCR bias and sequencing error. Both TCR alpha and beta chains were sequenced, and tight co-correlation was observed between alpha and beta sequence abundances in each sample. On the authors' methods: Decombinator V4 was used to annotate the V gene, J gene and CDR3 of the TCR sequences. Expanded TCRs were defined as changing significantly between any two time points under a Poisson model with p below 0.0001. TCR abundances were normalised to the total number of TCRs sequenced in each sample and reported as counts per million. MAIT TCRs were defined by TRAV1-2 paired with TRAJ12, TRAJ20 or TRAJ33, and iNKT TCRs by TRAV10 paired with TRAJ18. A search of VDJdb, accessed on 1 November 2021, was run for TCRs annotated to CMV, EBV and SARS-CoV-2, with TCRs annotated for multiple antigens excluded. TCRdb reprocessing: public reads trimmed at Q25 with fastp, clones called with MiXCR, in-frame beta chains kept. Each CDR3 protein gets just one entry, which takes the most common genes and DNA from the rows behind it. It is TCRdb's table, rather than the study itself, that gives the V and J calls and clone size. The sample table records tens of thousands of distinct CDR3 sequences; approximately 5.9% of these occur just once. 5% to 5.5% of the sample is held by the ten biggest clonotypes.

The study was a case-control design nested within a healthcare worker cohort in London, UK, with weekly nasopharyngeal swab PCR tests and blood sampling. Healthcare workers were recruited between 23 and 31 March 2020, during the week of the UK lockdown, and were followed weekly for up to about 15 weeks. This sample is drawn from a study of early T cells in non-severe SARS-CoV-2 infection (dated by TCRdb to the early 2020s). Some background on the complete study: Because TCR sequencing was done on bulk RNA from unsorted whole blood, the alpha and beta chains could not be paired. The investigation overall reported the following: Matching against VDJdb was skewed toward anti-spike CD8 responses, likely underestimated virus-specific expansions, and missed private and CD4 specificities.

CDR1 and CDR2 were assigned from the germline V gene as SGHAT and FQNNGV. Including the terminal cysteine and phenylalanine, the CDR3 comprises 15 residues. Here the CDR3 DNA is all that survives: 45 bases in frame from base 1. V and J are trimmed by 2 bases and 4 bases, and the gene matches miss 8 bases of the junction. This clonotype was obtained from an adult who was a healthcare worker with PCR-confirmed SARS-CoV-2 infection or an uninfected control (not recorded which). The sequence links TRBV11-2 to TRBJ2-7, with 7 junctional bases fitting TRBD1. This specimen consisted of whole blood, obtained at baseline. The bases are TGTGCCAGCAGCTTACGGGACAGCGCCATATACGAGCAGTACTTC. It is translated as CASSLRDSAIYEQYF. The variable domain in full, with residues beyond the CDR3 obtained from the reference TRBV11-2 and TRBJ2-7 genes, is EAGVAQSPRYKIIEKRQSVAFWCNPISGHATLYWYQQILGQGPKLLIQFQNNGVVDDSQLPKDRFSAERLKGVDSTLKIQPAKLEDSAVYLCASSLRDSAIYEQYFGPGTRLTVT.